The 17 T cell receptor beta chains reported below all come from one sample, sequenced in a study of human T cells and chemical hapten exposure. Time point specified: patch test 3, about 24 weeks after DPC sensitization. Treatment in this sample: therapeutic diphenylcyclopropenone sensitization with weekly scalp DPC. TCRdb called the RACE reads again in MiXCR, with one record for every CDR3 protein. The sample has about 64,000 distinct CDR3 sequences, approximately 9.9% seen once. This material consisted of whole blood, taken in connection with sensitization to the hapten diphenylcyclopropenone (DPC). Receptor source: a woman in her 30s with alopecia areata. Some clones in this sample may be carry-over from other donors' samples.

Ten or more counts support this clonotype. This chain connects TRBV6-2 or TRBV6-3 to TRBJ1-5, with a tentative D call TRBD1 (6 bases). The V and J ends lost 2 bases and 5 bases respectively, with 13 bases between them. CDR3 length: 15 amino acids. Germline CDR1 and CDR2: MNHEY and SVGEGT. The CDR3 sequence: CASSYVGGLYQPQHF. CDR3 bases: TGTGCCAGCAGTTACGTGGGGGGCCTTTATCAGCCCCAGCATTTT.

The table lists this clonotype with a few counts. This CDR3 reads CASSLAGQGEDTEAFF. As DNA, the CDR3 is TGTGCCAGCAGTTTAGCGGGACAGGGGGAGGACACTGAAGCTTTCTTT. The chain is built from TRBV12-3 or TRBV12-4 and TRBJ1-1, with 11 nucleotides matching TRBD1. The CDR3 has 16 amino acids. The J segment lost 3 bases and the V segment lost 0 bases, leaving 3 bases of the junction unmatched.

This clonotype was recorded at least ten times. The chain uses TRBV7-8 and TRBJ1-5; no clear D gene. V was clipped by 3 bases and J by 2 bases, with 8 bases between them. This CDR3 spans 14 amino acids. From germline, CDR1 is SGHVS and CDR2 FQNEAQ. CDR3 in DNA: TGTGCCAGCAGCTTGGGGTGGCGCAATCAGCCCCAGCATTTT. This gives the protein CASSLGWRNQPQHF.

This clonotype was seen many times. V is TRBV5-8 and J is TRBJ1-6; 8 positions match TRBD1. The germline V gene encodes CDR1 SGHTS and CDR2 YDEGEE. J gave up 6 bases and V 7 bases, and 3 bases lay outside the gene matches. CDR3 length: 13 residues. The CDR3 coding sequence is TGTGCCAGCGGTACAGGGGGTAATTCACCCCTCCACTTT. This gives the protein CASGTGGNSPLHF.

The table lists this clonotype with a few counts. The chain recombines TRBV9 with TRBJ2-3, with a weak D call TRBD2 (6 bases). The CDR3 covers 15 residues. CDR1 SGDLS and CDR2 YYNGEE come from the germline V gene. V was clipped by 2 bases and J by 4 bases, with 14 bases between them. The CDR3 loop is CASSVAGTSSDTQYF. CDR3 DNA: TGTGCCAGCAGCGTGGCGGGGACCTCTTCAGATACGCAGTATTTT. Looking up the rest from reference TRBV9 and TRBJ2-3 gives the full variable domain: DSGVTQTPKHLITATGQRVTLRCSPRSGDLSVYWYQQSLDQGLQFLIQYYNGEERAKGNILERFSAQQFPDLHSELNLSSLELGDSALYFCASSVAGTSSDTQYFGPGTRLTVL.

V and J are TRBV4-1 and TRBJ1-2; D possibly corresponds to TRBD1 (5 bases). CDR3 length: 15 amino acids. V lost 0 bases and J 3 bases, leaving 11 bases between the germline ends. The germline CDR1 and CDR2 sequences are MGHRA and YSYEKL. The CDR3 sequence: CASSQDWGEDYGYTF. DNA for the CDR3: TGCGCCAGCAGCCAAGATTGGGGGGAAGACTATGGCTACACCTTC.

Remarks on this clonotype: Possible read error: a much larger clone is one base away. The chain joins TRBV5-1 to TRBJ2-3; 9 nucleotides line up with TRBD2. The CDR3 extends over 14 amino acids. V was clipped by 10 bases and J by 0 bases; unmatched bases: 6. Per germline, CDR1 SGHRS and CDR2 YFSETQ. The CDR3: CAGRSGSSTDTQYF. CDR3 coding DNA: TGCGCCGGCCGTAGCGGGAGCAGCACAGATACGCAGTATTTT.

J is TRBJ1-1 and V is TRBV4-3, with TRBD1 matching over 9 bases. The CDR3 sequence is 15 residues long. CDR1 is LGHNA and CDR2 is YSLEER in the germline V gene. V shed 1 base, J shed 3 bases, and the junction held 3 bases outside the gene matches. The CDR3: CASSQAGTGHTEAFF. The CDR3 DNA reads as TGCGCCAGCAGCCAAGCCGGGACAGGGCACACTGAAGCTTTCTTT.

This clonotype has just a few counts. The V call is TRBV28, the J call TRBJ2-2; 7 bases align to TRBD2. Germline CDR1 MDHEN, CDR2 SYDVKM. The CDR3 totals 20 residues. Trimming took 2 bases from V and 1 from J; bases not matched to a gene: 16. The CDR3 region is CASSLGPIRALAKNTGELFF. CDR3 sequence (DNA): TGTGCCAGCAGTTTAGGGCCCATAAGAGCACTAGCGAAGAACACCGGGGAGCTGTTTTTT.

CDR3 nucleotide sequence: TGTGCCAGCAGTTACTCTAGCACAGTCCAAGAGACCCAGTACTTC. Protein sequence: CASSYSSTVQETQYF. The chain combines TRBV6-5 with TRBJ2-5; no clear D gene. The CDR3 extends over 15 amino acids. V was pared by 0 bases and J by 1 base, with 9 bases between. Germline loops: CDR1 MNHEY, CDR2 SVGAGI.

As regards this clonotype: A much larger clone is a single base away; this may be a read error. The rearrangement joins TRBV7-2 to TRBJ2-4; D is perhaps TRBD1 or TRBD2 (6 bases each). Germline V gene data show CDR1 as SGHTA and CDR2 as FQGNSA. This CDR3 region has 15 residues. V was trimmed by 4 bases and J by 6 bases, leaving 16 bases between them. CDR3 loop: CASSSQQGLGNIQYF. The CDR3 DNA reads as TGTGCCAGCAGCTCCCAACAGGGACTCGGAAACATTCAGTACTTC.

This clonotype turned up a few times. The chain carries TRBV28 and TRBJ2-7, with D perhaps TRBD1 (5 bases). The germline gives CDR1 MDHEN, CDR2 SYDVKM. V was shortened by 5 bases and J by 5 bases, with 13 bases between the two germline ends. The CDR3 runs to 13 residues. The CDR3 reads CASSPGYMHEQYF. CDR3 in DNA: TGTGCCAGCAGTCCAGGGTATATGCACGAGCAGTACTTC.

This clonotype appeared many times. This rearrangement joins TRBV24-1 to TRBJ2-3; D ambiguous. The length of the CDR3 is 11 residues. The germline CDR1 and CDR2 sequences are KGHDR and SFDVKD. V dropped 6 bases and J dropped 3 bases, with 3 bases sitting between them. CDR3 region: CATSFTDTQYF. The CDR3, as DNA: TGTGCCACCAGTTTTACAGATACGCAGTATTTT.

This clonotype was recorded a few times. The V call is TRBV6-2 or TRBV6-3, the J call TRBJ2-1; no definite D call. The CDR3 consists of 16 residues. V lost 5 bases and J 0 bases, leaving 14 bases between the germline ends. The V gene's germline CDR1 is MNHEY and CDR2 SVGEGT. The CDR3 DNA reads TGTGCCAGCAGTCGCGAGAACTGGAGCTCCTACAATGAGCAGTTCTTC. It yields the protein CASSRENWSSYNEQFF.

In its sample, this clonotype was seen once. This chain joins TRBV7-2 and TRBJ1-1; D call uncertain. Trimming took off 2 bases at V and 7 bases at J, with 11 bases between the two ends. CDR1 and CDR2 (germline): SGHTA, FQGNSA. This CDR3 is 13 amino acids long. In nucleotides, the CDR3 is TGTGCCAGCAGCTTATTTGCTGGGGATGAAGCTTTCTTT. It translates to CASSLFAGDEAFF.

This clonotype has ten or more counts. V and J are TRBV14 and TRBJ2-3; D not certain. Germline CDR1 SGHDN, CDR2 FVKESK. The CDR3 sequence is 12 residues long. Trimming removed 4 bases from V and 2 bases from J, with 4 bases in between. CDR3 bases: TGTGCCAGCAGCCTCAACACAGATACGCAGTATTTT. This encodes CASSLNTDTQYF.

This clonotype has at least ten counts. The gene calls are TRBV5-1 and TRBJ2-3; D is perhaps TRBD1 (5 bases). The CDR3 contains 14 residues. Germline-derived CDR1 and CDR2 are SGHRS and YFSETQ. With 6 bases removed from V and 2 bases from J, the gap between germline ends came to 13 bases. Here the CDR3 DNA reads TGCGCCAGCACCCTCCGGACACACACAGATACGCAGTATTTT. The encoded protein is CASTLRTHTDTQYF.